Following are 2 T cell receptor beta chains from one sample sequenced in a study of T cells in Graves' hyperthyroidism and ophthalmopathy. There were TCR beta CDR3 regions amplified from RNA transcripts. Carried out on the TCR CDR3, a first-round RT-PCR used the HTBI primer set. TCRdb processed the multiplex PCR reads anew with MiXCR; each CDR3 protein has one entry. This sample has 300,000 to 450,000 distinct CDR3 sequences, with about 18% found just once. The specimen sequenced was blood. These TCRs come from a man aged 18 to 29 with Graves' ophthalmopathy.

This clonotype was observed at least ten times. V gene TRBV3-1 combines with J gene TRBJ2-5, with D tentatively TRBD2 (5 bases). The CDR3 is made up of 13 amino acids. V dropped 4 bases and J dropped 2 bases, with 8 bases sitting between them. Germline values: CDR1 LGHDT, CDR2 YNNKEL (reference sequence). The CDR3 nucleotides are TGTGCCAGCAGCCCCCCGGGGCAAGAGACCCAGTACTTC. Translating gives CASSPPGQETQYF.

Notes on this clonotype: This clone may be a read error of a much larger clone one base away. The V and J genes are TRBV7-3 and TRBJ1-1; 8 bases match TRBD1. The germline V gene encodes CDR1 SGHTA and CDR2 FQGTGA. V shed 6 bases, J shed 7 bases, and the junction held 7 bases outside the gene matches. The CDR3 loop spans 13 amino acids. The CDR3 DNA follows: TGTGCCAGCAGGGCAGGGGGCTATTTTGAAGCTTTCTTT. It is translated as CASRAGGYFEAFF.